This TCR beta chain was identified in a study of blood T cell repertoires in COVID-19. Study at large: COVID-19 samples from acute and convalescent phases originated in the United States, Italy and Spain.

V was pared by 3 bases and J by 4 bases, with 16 bases between. The CDR3 runs 15 residues. CDR1 and CDR2 from the germline V gene are LNHDA and SQIVND (reference sequence). This table comes from immunoSEQ multiplex PCR, and its TCRdb copy is limited to in-frame clones, with some not included. The sample includes more than 200,000 clones, roughly 80% of them seen just once. The gene calls are TRBV19 and TRBJ2-7; tentative D call: TRBD1 (5 bases). The sequenced sample consisted of peripheral blood. The receptor's source is a man aged 60-69 years with acute or convalescent COVID-19. The chain's CDR3 is CASSILPQGRYEQYF. The DNA for the CDR3 is TGTGCCAGTAGTATCCTCCCCCAGGGTCGGTACGAGCAGTACTTC. The full variable domain, completed using reference TRBV19 and TRBJ2-7, is DGGITQSPKYLFRKEGQNVTLSCEQNLNHDAMYWYRQDPGQGLRLIYYSQIVNDFQKGDIAEGYSVSREKKESFPLTVTSAQKNPTAFYLCASSILPQGRYEQYFGPGTRLTVT.